Included here is one TCR beta chain sequence, with context. For TCRbeta, the library was prepared with unique molecular identifiers. TCRdb called the PCR reads again in MiXCR, with one record for every CDR3 protein. Among some 490,000 distinct CDR3 sequences listed, approximately 13% were seen once. This specimen belongs to a study of T-cell reconstitution after alpha-beta-depleted transplantation in children. The CDR3 loop spans 12 amino acids. With 5 bases removed from V and 4 bases from J, the gap between germline ends came to 8 bases. The receptor was isolated from a human donor who donated a stem cell graft to a child with combined immunodeficiency. Sequencing used PBMCs from the stem cell graft donor, obtained from the stem cell graft. The rearrangement links TRBV12-3 or TRBV12-4 to TRBJ1-2; a possible D gene is TRBD1 (6 bases). In DNA form, the CDR3 reads TGTGCCAGCAGTGTGACAGGCTATGGCTACACCTTC. This codes for CASSVTGYGYTF.